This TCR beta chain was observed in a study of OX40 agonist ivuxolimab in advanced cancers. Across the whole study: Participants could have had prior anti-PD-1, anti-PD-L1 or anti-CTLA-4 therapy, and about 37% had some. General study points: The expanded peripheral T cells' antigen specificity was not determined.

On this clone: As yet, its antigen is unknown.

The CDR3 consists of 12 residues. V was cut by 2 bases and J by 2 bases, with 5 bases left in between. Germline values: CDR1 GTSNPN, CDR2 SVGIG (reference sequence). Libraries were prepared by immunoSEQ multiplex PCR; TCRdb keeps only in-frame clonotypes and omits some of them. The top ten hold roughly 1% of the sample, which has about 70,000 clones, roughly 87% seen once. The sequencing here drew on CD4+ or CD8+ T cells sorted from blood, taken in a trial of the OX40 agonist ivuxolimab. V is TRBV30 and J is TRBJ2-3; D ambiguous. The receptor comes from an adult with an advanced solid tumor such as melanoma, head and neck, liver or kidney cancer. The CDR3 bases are TGTGCCTGGAGTCTCATCACAGATACGCAGTATTTT. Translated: CAWSLITDTQYF.